This T cell receptor (beta chain) came from a study of response to subunit inactivated influenza vaccine. Via MiXCR, TCRdb re-called the RT-PCR reads, giving one row per CDR3 protein. The sample has about 500,000 distinct CDR3 sequences, about 15% seen once. The sequencing used CD4+ T cells sorted from PBMCs, collected around 2 years after vaccination. This receptor was identified in a man between 50 and 75 years old who received an inactivated influenza vaccine.

CDR3 nucleotides: TGCAGTGCTAGCGGGTCCAACACCATATATTTT. Encoded protein: CSASGSNTIYF. The chain employs TRBV20-1 and TRBJ1-3, with D hard to call. The CDR3 extends over 11 amino acids. In germline, CDR1 is DFQATT, CDR2 SNEGSKA (reference sequence). The ends were cut back, 3 bases at V and 7 bases at J, with 7 bases in the middle.